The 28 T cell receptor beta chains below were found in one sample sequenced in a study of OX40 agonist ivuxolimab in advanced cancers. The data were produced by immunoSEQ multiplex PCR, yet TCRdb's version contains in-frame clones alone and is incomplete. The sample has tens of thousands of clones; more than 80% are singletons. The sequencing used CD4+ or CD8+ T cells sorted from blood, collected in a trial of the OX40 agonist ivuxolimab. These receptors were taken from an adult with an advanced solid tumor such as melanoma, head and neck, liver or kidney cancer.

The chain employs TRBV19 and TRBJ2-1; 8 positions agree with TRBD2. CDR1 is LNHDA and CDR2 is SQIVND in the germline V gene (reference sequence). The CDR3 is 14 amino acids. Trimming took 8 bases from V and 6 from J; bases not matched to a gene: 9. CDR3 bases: TGTGCCAGTCGGGAAGCGGGGGCCCCCAATGAGCAGTTCTTC. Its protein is CASREAGAPNEQFF. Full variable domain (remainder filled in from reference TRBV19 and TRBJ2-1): DGGITQSPKYLFRKEGQNVTLSCEQNLNHDAMYWYRQDPGQGLRLIYYSQIVNDFQKGDIAEGYSVSREKKESFPLTVTSAQKNPTAFYLCASREAGAPNEQFFGPGTRLTVL.

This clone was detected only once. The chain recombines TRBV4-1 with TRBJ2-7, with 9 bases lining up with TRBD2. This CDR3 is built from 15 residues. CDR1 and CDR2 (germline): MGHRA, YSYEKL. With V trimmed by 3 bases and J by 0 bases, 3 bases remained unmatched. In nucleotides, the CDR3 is TGCGCCAGCAGCCAGCTTAGCGGGGGCTCCTACGAGCAGTACTTC. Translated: CASSQLSGGSYEQYF.

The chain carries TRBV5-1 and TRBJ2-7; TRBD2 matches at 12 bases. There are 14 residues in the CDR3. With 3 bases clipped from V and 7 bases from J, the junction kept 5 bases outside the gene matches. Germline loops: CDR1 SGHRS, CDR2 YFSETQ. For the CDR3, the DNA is TGCGCCAGCAGCTCTAGCGGGGGGGCGCGGGAGCAGTACTTC. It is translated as CASSSSGGAREQYF.

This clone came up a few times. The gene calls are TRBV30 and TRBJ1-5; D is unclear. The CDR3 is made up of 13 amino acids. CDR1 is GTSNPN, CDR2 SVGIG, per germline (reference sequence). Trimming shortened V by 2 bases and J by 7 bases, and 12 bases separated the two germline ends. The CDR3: CAWSRWADQPQHF. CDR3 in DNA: TGTGCCTGGAGTCGGTGGGCGGACCAGCCCCAGCATTTT.

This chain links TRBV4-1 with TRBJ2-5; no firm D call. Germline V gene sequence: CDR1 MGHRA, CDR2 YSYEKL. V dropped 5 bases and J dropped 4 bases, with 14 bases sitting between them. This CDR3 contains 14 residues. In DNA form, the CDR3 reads TGCGCCAGCAGCTTCCCGGAGAGGTTAGAGACCCAGTACTTC. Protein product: CASSFPERLETQYF.

The CDR3 spells CASSQEGTAYGYTF. CDR3 bases: TGCGCCAGCAGCCAAGAAGGGACAGCTTATGGCTACACCTTC. The chain employs TRBV4-1 and TRBJ1-2; 7 bases are shared with TRBD1. The CDR3 contains 14 residues. J lost 5 bases, V lost 0 bases, and 3 bases had no gene match. Germline V lookup: CDR1 MGHRA, CDR2 YSYEKL.

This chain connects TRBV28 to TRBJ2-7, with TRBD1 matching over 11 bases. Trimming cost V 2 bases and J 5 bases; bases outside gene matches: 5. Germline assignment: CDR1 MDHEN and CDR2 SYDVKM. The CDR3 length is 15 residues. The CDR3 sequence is CASSLRGQGVNEQYF. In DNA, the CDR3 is TGTGCCAGCAGTTTAAGGGGACAGGGGGTCAACGAGCAGTACTTC.

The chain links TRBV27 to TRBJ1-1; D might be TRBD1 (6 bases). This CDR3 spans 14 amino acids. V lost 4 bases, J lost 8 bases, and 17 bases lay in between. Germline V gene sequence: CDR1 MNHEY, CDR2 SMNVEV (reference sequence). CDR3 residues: CASSSLGGLIEAFF. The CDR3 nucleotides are TGTGCCAGCAGTTCCCTGGGGGGCCTCATAGAAGCTTTCTTT.

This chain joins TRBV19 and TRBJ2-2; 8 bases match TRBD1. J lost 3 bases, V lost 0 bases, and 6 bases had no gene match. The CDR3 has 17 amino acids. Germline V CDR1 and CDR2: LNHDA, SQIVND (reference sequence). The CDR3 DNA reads TGTGCCAGTAGTATAGATCACGAGACAGGGGACACCGGGGAGCTGTTTTTT. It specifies CASSIDHETGDTGELFF.

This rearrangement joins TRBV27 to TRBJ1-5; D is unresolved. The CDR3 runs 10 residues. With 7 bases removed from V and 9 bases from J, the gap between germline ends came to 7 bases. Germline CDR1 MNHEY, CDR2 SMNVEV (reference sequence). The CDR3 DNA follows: TGTGCCAGCAACTGGGCGCCCCAGCATTTT. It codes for CASNWAPQHF.

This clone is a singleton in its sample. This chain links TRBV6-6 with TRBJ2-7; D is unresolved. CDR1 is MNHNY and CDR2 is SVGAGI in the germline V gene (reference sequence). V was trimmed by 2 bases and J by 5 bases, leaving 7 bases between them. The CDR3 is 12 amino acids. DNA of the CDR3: TGTGCCAGCAGTTACGGCCGAGACGAGCAGTACTTC. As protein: CASSYGRDEQYF.

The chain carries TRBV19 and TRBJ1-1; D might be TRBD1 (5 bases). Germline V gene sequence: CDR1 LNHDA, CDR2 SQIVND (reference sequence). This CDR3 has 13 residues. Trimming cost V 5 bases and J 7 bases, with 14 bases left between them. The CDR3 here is CASSVSGTVEAFF. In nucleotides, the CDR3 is TGTGCCAGTAGTGTCTCGGGGACGGTTGAAGCTTTCTTT.

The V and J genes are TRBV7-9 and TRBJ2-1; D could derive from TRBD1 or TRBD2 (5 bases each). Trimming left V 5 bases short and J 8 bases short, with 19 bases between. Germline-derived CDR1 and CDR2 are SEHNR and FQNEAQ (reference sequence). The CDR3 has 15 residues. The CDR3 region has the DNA TGTGCCAGCAGCCCCCTGGGACCATCAGTGGATGAGCAGTTCTTC. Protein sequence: CASSPLGPSVDEQFF. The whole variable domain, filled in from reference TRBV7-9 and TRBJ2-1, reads DTGVSQNPRHKITKRGQNVTFRCDPISEHNRLYWYRQTLGQGPEFLTYFQNEAQLEKSRLLSDRFSAERPKGSFSTLEIQRTEQGDSAMYLCASSPLGPSVDEQFFGPGTRLTVL.

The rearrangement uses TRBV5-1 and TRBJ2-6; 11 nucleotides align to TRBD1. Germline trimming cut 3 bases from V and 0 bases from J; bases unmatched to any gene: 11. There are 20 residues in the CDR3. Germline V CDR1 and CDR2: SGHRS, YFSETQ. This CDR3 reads CASSSGQGALGTSGANVLTF. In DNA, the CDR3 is TGCGCCAGCAGCTCCGGACAGGGGGCTCTCGGTACCTCTGGGGCCAACGTCCTGACTTTC.

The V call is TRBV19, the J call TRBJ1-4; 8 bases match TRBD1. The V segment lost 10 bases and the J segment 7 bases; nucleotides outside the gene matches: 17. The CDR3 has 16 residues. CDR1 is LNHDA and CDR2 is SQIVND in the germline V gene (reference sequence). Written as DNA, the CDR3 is TGTGCCACCCTCAGGACAGGGACGATGTCGAGTGAAAAACTGTTTTTT. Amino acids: CATLRTGTMSSEKLFF.

The CDR3 reads CASSLVAEEFPLRLEKLFF. The CDR3 nucleotides are TGCGCCAGCAGCTTGGTGGCGGAGGAATTCCCCTTAAGGCTTGAAAAACTGTTTTTT. The chain joins TRBV5-1 to TRBJ1-4; D call uncertain. This CDR3 is built from 19 residues. In germline, CDR1 is SGHRS, CDR2 YFSETQ. The ends were cut back, 0 bases at V and 7 bases at J, with 25 bases in the middle.

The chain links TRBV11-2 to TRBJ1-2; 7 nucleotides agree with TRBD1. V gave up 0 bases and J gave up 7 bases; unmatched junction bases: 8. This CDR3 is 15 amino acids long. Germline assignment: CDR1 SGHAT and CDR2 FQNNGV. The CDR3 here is CASSLDLDRVAGYTF. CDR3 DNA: TGTGCCAGCAGCTTAGATCTCGACAGGGTTGCTGGCTACACCTTC.

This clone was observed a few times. CDR3 nucleotides: TGTGCCAGTAGCTTAGCGGGATCGGCCGGGGAGCTGTTTTTT. Protein sequence: CASSLAGSAGELFF. The chain links TRBV19 to TRBJ2-2, with 8 bases that match TRBD2. Per the germline V gene, CDR1 is LNHDA and CDR2 is SQIVND (reference sequence). The CDR3 has 14 residues. The ends lost 6 bases at V and 6 bases at J; junction bases unmatched: 6.

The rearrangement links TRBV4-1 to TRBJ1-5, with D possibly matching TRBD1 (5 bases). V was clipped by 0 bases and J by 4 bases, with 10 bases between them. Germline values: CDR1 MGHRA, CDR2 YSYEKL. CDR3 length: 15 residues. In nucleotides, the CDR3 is TGCGCCAGCAGCCAAGAGCCCAGGGAGAATCAGCCCCAGCATTTT. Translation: CASSQEPRENQPQHF.

CDR3 sequence reads: CASSVGGALMNTEAFF. The CDR3 DNA sequence: TGTGCCAGTAGTGTTGGGGGGGCCCTGATGAACACTGAAGCTTTCTTT. The V and J genes are TRBV19 and TRBJ1-1, with a possible D match to TRBD1 (6 bases). The CDR3 extends over 16 amino acids. Per the germline V gene, CDR1 is LNHDA and CDR2 is SQIVND (reference sequence). Between the trimmed V and J ends, which lost 5 bases and 0 bases, there was a span of 16 bases.

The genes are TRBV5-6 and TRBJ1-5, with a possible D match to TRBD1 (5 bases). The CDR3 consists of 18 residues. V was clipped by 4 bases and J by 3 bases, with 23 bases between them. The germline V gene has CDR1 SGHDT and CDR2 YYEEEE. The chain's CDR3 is CASSGDLGVHWTNQPQHF. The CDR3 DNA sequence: TGTGCCAGCAGCGGGGACTTGGGGGTCCATTGGACCAATCAGCCCCAGCATTTT.

The CDR3 loop reads CASSSPAAGTYNEQFF. CDR3 nucleotide sequence: TGTGCCAGTAGTTCCCCGGCGGCGGGAACCTACAATGAGCAGTTCTTC. The genes are TRBV19 and TRBJ2-1, with TRBD2 as a possible D gene (6 bases). The germline CDR1 and CDR2 sequences are LNHDA and SQIVND (reference sequence). The CDR3 consists of 16 residues. V was pared by 5 bases and J by 2 bases, with 16 bases between.

CDR3 amino acids: CASNSRLAAQETQYF. The CDR3 DNA is TGTGCCAGTAATTCTAGGCTAGCGGCTCAAGAGACCCAGTACTTC. The J gene is TRBJ2-5, the V gene TRBV19; TRBD2 matches at 7 bases. CDR1 and CDR2 (germline): LNHDA, SQIVND (reference sequence). V shed 7 bases, J shed 2 bases, and the junction held 10 bases outside the gene matches. CDR3 length equals 15 residues.

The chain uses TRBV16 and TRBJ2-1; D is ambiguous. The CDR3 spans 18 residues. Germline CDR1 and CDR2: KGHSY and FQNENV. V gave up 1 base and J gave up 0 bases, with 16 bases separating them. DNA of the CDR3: TGTGCCAGCAGCCAATACCCACAAGGTTCGGGCTCCTACAATGAGCAGTTCTTC. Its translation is CASSQYPQGSGSYNEQFF.

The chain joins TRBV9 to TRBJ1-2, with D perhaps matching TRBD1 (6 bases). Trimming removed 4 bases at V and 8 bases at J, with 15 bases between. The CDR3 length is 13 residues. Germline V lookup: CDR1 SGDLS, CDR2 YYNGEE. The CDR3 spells CASSPYTGYGYTF. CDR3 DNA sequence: TGTGCCAGCAGCCCCTACACAGGGTACGGCTACACCTTC.

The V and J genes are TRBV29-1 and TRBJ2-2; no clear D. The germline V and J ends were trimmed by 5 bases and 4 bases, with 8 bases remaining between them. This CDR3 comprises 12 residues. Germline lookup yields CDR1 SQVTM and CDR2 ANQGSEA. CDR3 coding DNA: TGCAGCGTTCTGGCAGCCACCGGGGAGCTGTTTTTT. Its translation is CSVLAATGELFF.

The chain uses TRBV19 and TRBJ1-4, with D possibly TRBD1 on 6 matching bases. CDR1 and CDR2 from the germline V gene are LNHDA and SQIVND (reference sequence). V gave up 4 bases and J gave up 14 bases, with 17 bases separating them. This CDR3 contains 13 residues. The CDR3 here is CASSRNRVEDLFF. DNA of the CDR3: TGTGCCAGTAGTAGGAACAGGGTCGAAGATCTGTTTTTT.

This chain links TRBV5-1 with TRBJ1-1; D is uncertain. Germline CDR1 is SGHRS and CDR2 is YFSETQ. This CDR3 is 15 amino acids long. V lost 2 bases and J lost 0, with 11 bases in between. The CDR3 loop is CASSLYDTLNTEAFF. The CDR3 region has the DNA TGCGCCAGCAGCTTATACGACACTTTGAACACTGAAGCTTTCTTT.